Listed below are T cell receptor beta chains from one sample, sequenced in a study of T cells in Graves' hyperthyroidism and ophthalmopathy. Using its own MiXCR run on the multiplex PCR reads, TCRdb lists one record per CDR3 protein. Of about 360,000 distinct CDR3 sequences listed, just under 25% are singletons. What was sequenced was blood. The receptors here all came from a man aged 45 to 65 with Graves' hyperthyroidism. Each CDR3 is given with its conserved first and last residue. D genes are given only for firm matches. The size entry is marked missing in some rows and otherwise reads once, few, many or a size class.

j_call,d_call,clone_size,v_call,cdr3_aa,cdr3_nt
TRBJ2-3,.,few,TRBV7-2,CASSLSGTQRSDTQYF,TGTGCCAGCAGCTTATCCGGGACGCAGAGATCAGATACGCAGTATTTT
TRBJ1-5,TRBD1,.,TRBV5-5,CASSLQSTGGFGNQPQHF,TGTGCCAGCAGCCTCCAGTCAACAGGGGGATTCGGGAATCAGCCCCAGCATTTT
TRBJ2-1,TRBD2,many,TRBV3-1,CASSQPTSGRYNEQFF,TGTGCCAGCAGCCAACCTACTAGCGGGAGGTACAATGAGCAGTTCTTC
TRBJ2-1,TRBD1,.,TRBV7-9,CASSFGQGRRFF,TGTGCCAGCAGCTTTGGACAGGGGCGGCGGTTCTTC
TRBJ2-3,TRBD2,few,TRBV7-3,CASSLGLAGEGTQYF,TGTGCCAGCAGCTTGGGACTAGCGGGAGAGGGTACGCAGTATTTT
TRBJ2-7,TRBD2,few,TRBV12-3/TRBV12-4,CASRSRDYPSYEQYF,TGTGCCAGCAGATCCCGGGACTACCCTTCCTACGAGCAGTACTTC
TRBJ1-4,.,.,TRBV29-1,CSVAPGLTGEKLFF,TGCAGCGTTGCTCCGGGCCTTACAGGTGAAAAACTGTTTTTT
TRBJ2-3,TRBD1,.,TRBV24-1,CATSDSGTANTDTQYF,TGTGCCACCAGTGATTCCGGGACAGCTAACACAGATACGCAGTATTTT
TRBJ2-7,.,few,TRBV27,CASSFRSNVYEQYF,TGTGCCAGCAGTTTCAGAAGTAACGTATACGAGCAGTACTTC
TRBJ2-1,TRBD2,many,TRBV7-3,CASSQEREGPGNEQFF,TGTGCCAGCAGCCAGGAGCGGGAGGGCCCTGGGAATGAGCAGTTCTTC
TRBJ2-1,.,few,TRBV7-2,CASSRLGGSYNEQFF,TGTGCCAGCAGCCGACTAGGGGGCTCCTACAATGAGCAGTTCTTC
TRBJ1-1,.,many,TRBV30,CAWRFENTEAFF,TGTGCCTGGAGATTCGAGAACACTGAAGCTTTCTTT
TRBJ2-7,.,.,TRBV6-1,CASTPNFNSYEQYF,TGTGCCAGCACGCCCAATTTCAACAGCTACGAGCAGTACTTC
TRBJ2-3,.,.,TRBV20-1,CSARGASGGGDTQYF,TGCAGTGCTAGAGGGGCTAGCGGAGGGGGCGATACGCAGTATTTT
TRBJ1-6,.,few,TRBV19,CASSMDKNSPLHF,TGTGCCAGTAGTATGGACAAGAATTCACCCCTCCACTTT
TRBJ1-2,.,.,TRBV3-1,CASSQHGRFNYGYTF,TGTGCCAGCAGCCAACACGGGAGATTTAACTATGGCTACACCTTC
TRBJ2-1,.,many,TRBV12-3/TRBV12-4,CASSRVDNEQFF,TGTGCCAGCAGCCGGGTCGACAATGAGCAGTTCTTC
TRBJ2-3,.,many,TRBV11-2,CASRRGVPRDTQYF,TGTGCCAGCAGGCGGGGAGTGCCCCGGGATACGCAGTATTTT
TRBJ2-1,TRBD2,.,TRBV24-1,CATSLSGSSYNEQFF,TGTGCCACCAGTTTAAGCGGGAGCTCCTACAATGAGCAGTTCTTC
TRBJ2-7,.,few,TRBV20-1,CSAPSETAYEQYF,TGCAGTGCCCCATCCGAAACCGCCTACGAGCAGTACTTC
TRBJ1-1,TRBD1,.,TRBV3-1,CASSQWDRGAEAFF,TGTGCCAGCAGCCAATGGGACAGGGGCGCTGAAGCTTTCTTT
TRBJ1-2,.,few,TRBV6-1,CASSSPLESGNYGYTF,TGTGCCAGCAGTTCCCCCTTGGAATCAGGGAACTATGGCTACACCTTC
TRBJ2-7,.,many,TRBV3-1,CASSQDVGVYEQYF,TGTGCCAGCAGCCAAGACGTGGGAGTGTACGAGCAGTACTTC
TRBJ1-1,.,many,TRBV6-1,CASSEVLNTEAFF,TGTGCCAGCAGTGAAGTTCTGAACACTGAAGCTTTCTTT
TRBJ1-2,.,few,TRBV2,CASSYTGLRGYTF,TGTGCCAGCAGTTATACAGGGTTACGGGGCTACACCTTC
TRBJ2-5,.,many,TRBV11-3,CASSPEGWGTQYF,TGTGCCAGCAGCCCAGAGGGCTGGGGGACCCAGTACTTC
TRBJ1-5,TRBD1,once,TRBV10-3,CARRGDRAFNQPQHF,TGTGCCCGGCGGGGGGACAGGGCCTTCAATCAGCCCCAGCATTTT
TRBJ1-6,.,.,TRBV27,CASSSFSNSYNSPLHF,TGTGCCAGCAGTTCTTTCTCAAACTCCTATAATTCACCCCTCCACTTT
TRBJ2-1,.,few,TRBV20-1,CSARGGRTGNEQFF,TGCAGTGCTAGAGGGGGTAGAACAGGGAATGAGCAGTTCTTC
TRBJ1-2,.,.,TRBV19,CASSQGHNGYTF,TGTGCCAGTAGTCAGGGGCACAATGGCTACACCTTC
TRBJ2-7,TRBD1,.,TRBV11-2,CASSLEIGQGYEQYF,TGTGCCAGCAGCTTAGAGATCGGACAGGGCTACGAGCAGTACTTC
TRBJ2-7,.,.,TRBV6-5,CASSYSSPASSLPYEQYF,TGTGCCAGCAGTTACTCTTCTCCGGCTAGCTCTCTACCATACGAGCAGTACTTC
TRBJ1-4,.,.,TRBV11-3,CASSSDLTDDGEKLFF,TGTGCCAGCAGCTCAGACCTCACAGACGACGGTGAAAAACTGTTTTTT
TRBJ2-1,.,few,TRBV7-3,CASSLIGQSSYNEQFF,TGTGCCAGCAGCTTAATTGGACAGAGCTCCTACAATGAGCAGTTCTTC
TRBJ2-1,TRBD2,many,TRBV11-3,CASSLDPTSGVDNEQFF,TGTGCCAGCAGCTTAGACCCAACTAGCGGGGTTGACAATGAGCAGTTCTTC
TRBJ2-7,.,many,TRBV20-1,CSAGRRDTGVFEQYF,TGCAGTGCTGGACGCCGGGACACGGGTGTTTTCGAGCAGTACTTC
TRBJ2-6,.,.,TRBV18,CASSRDDPRRDSSGANVLTF,TGTGCCAGCTCGCGGGACGACCCACGACGAGATAGCTCTGGGGCCAACGTCCTGACTTTC
TRBJ2-2,.,many,TRBV18,CASSPGPNTGELFF,TGTGCCAGCTCACCAGGGCCAAACACCGGGGAGCTGTTTTTT
TRBJ2-5,.,few,TRBV24-1,CATSRGRRSVETQYF,TGTGCCACCAGTCGGGGCAGAAGGAGTGTAGAGACCCAGTACTTC
TRBJ2-5,.,.,TRBV20-1,CSATRQKYQETQYF,TGCAGTGCTACCAGACAGAAGTACCAAGAGACCCAGTACTTC
TRBJ2-7,.,.,TRBV7-2,CASSIARGSSYEQYF,TGTGCCAGTAGTATCGCTCGGGGGAGCTCCTACGAGCAGTACTTC
TRBJ2-3,.,many,TRBV11-2,CASSVRLADTQYF,TGTGCCAGCAGCGTCCGACTGGCAGATACGCAGTATTTT